These 24 T cell receptor beta chains share one sample of origin, sequenced in a study of T cell responses to AZD1222 COVID-19 vaccine. TCRdb keeps only in-frame clones here, not all; method: immunoSEQ multiplex PCR. Of about 140,000 clones listed, almost 90% are singletons. Material: peripheral blood, obtained on day 0 of AZD1222 vaccination. These receptors all come from an adult in good health.

The chain uses TRBV12-3 or TRBV12-4 and TRBJ1-1; D gene ambiguous. Trimming removed 7 bases from V and 10 bases from J, with 13 bases in between. The CDR3 covers 11 residues. CDR3 in DNA: TGTGCCAGCACCGGGAGTCCGGGAGCTTTCTTT. Its translation is CASTGSPGAFF.

This clone occurred a few times. The chain combines TRBV9 with TRBJ2-1; D uncertain. Between the trimmed V and J ends, which lost 1 base and 2 bases, there was a span of 10 bases. Germline lookup yields CDR1 SGDLS and CDR2 YYNGEE. The length of the CDR3 is 15 residues. The CDR3 spells CASSVSGPTYNEQFF. The CDR3 bases are TGTGCCAGCAGCGTATCCGGACCGACCTACAATGAGCAGTTCTTC.

For the CDR3, the DNA is TGTGCCACCAGCCGACTACCGCCCGGGACACAGAATCAGCCCCAGCATTTT. The encoded protein is CATSRLPPGTQNQPQHF. The chain recombines TRBV15 with TRBJ1-5; D may be TRBD1 (6 bases). The V gene's germline CDR1 is LNHNV and CDR2 YYDKDF (reference sequence). The ends were cut back, 5 bases at V and 4 bases at J, with 21 bases in the middle. The length of the CDR3 is 17 residues.

The chain joins TRBV10-3 to TRBJ1-5; TRBD1 might be the D (6 bases). CDR1 ENHRY and CDR2 SYGVKD come from the germline V gene. The CDR3 loop spans 16 amino acids. Deletions cut 0 bases from V and 4 bases from J, with 13 bases between. The CDR3 DNA reads as TGTGCCATCAGTGAGTCTGGCAGGGGTAGGAATCAGCCCCAGCATTTT. Protein sequence: CAISESGRGRNQPQHF.

J is TRBJ2-2 and V is TRBV18; weak D call: TRBD1 (5 bases). Per germline, CDR1 KGHSH and CDR2 LQKENI. This CDR3 has 15 residues. Trimming shortened V by 2 bases and J by 1 base, and 8 bases separated the two germline ends. CDR3 in amino acids: CASSPGAGNTGELFF. CDR3 nucleotide sequence: TGTGCCAGCTCACCAGGGGCAGGGAACACCGGGGAGCTGTTTTTT. Complete variable domain (other parts from reference TRBV18 and TRBJ2-2): NAGVMQNPRHLVRRRGQEARLRCSPMKGHSHVYWYRQLPEEGLKFMVYLQKENIIDESGMPKERFSAEFPKEGPSILRIQQVVRGDSAAYFCASSPGAGNTGELFFGEGSRLTVL.

The V and J genes are TRBV4-2 and TRBJ2-7; 14 bases fit TRBD2. CDR1 is LGHNA, CDR2 YNFKEQ, per germline. The J segment lost 7 bases and the V segment lost 3 bases, leaving 8 bases of the junction unmatched. CDR3 length equals 16 residues. CDR3 nucleotide sequence: TGTGCCAGCAGCCAGGTCGGGACTAGCGGGAGAATGGAGCAGTACTTC. Translation gives CASSQVGTSGRMEQYF.

The V and J genes are TRBV5-1 and TRBJ1-4, with D unresolved. V dropped 4 bases and J dropped 2 bases, with 15 bases sitting between them. CDR1 is SGHRS, CDR2 YFSETQ, per germline. The CDR3 extends over 16 amino acids. This CDR3 reads CASSPAGLRTNEKLFF. CDR3 nucleotides: TGCGCCAGCAGCCCTGCCGGTCTCCGCACTAATGAAAAACTGTTTTTT.

This sequence joins TRBV7-2 and TRBJ1-2; D is unclear. V lost 4 bases and J 0 bases, leaving 6 bases between the germline ends. The CDR3 length is 13 residues. The germline V gene has CDR1 SGHTA and CDR2 FQGNSA. The CDR3 DNA reads TGTGCCAGCAGCTCCGACTCTAACTATGGCTACACCTTC. Translated: CASSSDSNYGYTF.

This clone was observed a handful of times. The DNA of the CDR3 is TGTGCCAGCAGTCCCACTTTGTCGACGATGAGAACTGAAGCTTTCTTT. Translated: CASSPTLSTMRTEAFF. The chain has TRBV27 and TRBJ1-1; D is unresolved. The V end was cut by 5 bases, the J end by 5 bases, with 21 bases between. The CDR3 is 16 amino acids. Germline V gene sequence: CDR1 MNHEY, CDR2 SMNVEV (reference sequence).

The J gene is TRBJ1-2, the V gene TRBV29-1, with D maybe TRBD1 (6 bases). The ends were cut back, 7 bases at V and 8 bases at J, with 23 bases in the middle. CDR1 and CDR2 from the germline V gene are SQVTM and ANQGSEA. The CDR3 runs to 14 residues. The CDR3 DNA reads TGCAGCGCCAACCGGGGGGGGGCAGGTGGAGGCTACACCTTC. It translates to CSANRGGAGGGYTF.

For the CDR3, the DNA is TGTGCCAGTACCGCGGCCTTAGACAGGGCGCGTCGGCAGCCCCAGCATTTT. Protein sequence: CASTAALDRARRQPQHF. This rearrangement joins TRBV19 to TRBJ1-5; 7 bases align to TRBD1. The CDR3 loop spans 17 amino acids. Per germline, CDR1 LNHDA and CDR2 SQIVND (reference sequence). Trimming took 7 bases from V and 7 from J; bases not matched to a gene: 19. Looking up the rest from reference TRBV19 and TRBJ1-5 gives the full variable domain: DGGITQSPKYLFRKEGQNVTLSCEQNLNHDAMYWYRQDPGQGLRLIYYSQIVNDFQKGDIAEGYSVSREKKESFPLTVTSAQKNPTAFYLCASTAALDRARRQPQHFGDGTRLSIL.

The V call is TRBV5-1, the J call TRBJ2-2; D call uncertain. The V and J ends lost 4 bases and 3 bases respectively, with 7 bases between them. Germline V gene lookup returns CDR1 SGHRS and CDR2 YFSETQ. This CDR3 has 13 residues. The CDR3 DNA sequence: TGCGCCAGCAGCAACCTAGACACCGGGGAGCTGTTTTTT. Protein sequence: CASSNLDTGELFF.

This chain uses TRBV14 with TRBJ2-6, with D perhaps matching TRBD1 or TRBD2 (6 bases each). The CDR3 runs to 14 residues. The germline CDR1 and CDR2 sequences are SGHDN and FVKESK. The V end lost 9 bases, the J end lost 1 base, and 10 bases lay between the germline ends. The CDR3 DNA follows: TGTGCCAGGGAGGGGGAGTCTGGGGCCAACGTCCTGACTTTC. It is translated as CAREGESGANVLTF. Complete variable domain (other parts from reference TRBV14 and TRBJ2-6): EAGVTQFPSHSVIEKGQTVTLRCDPISGHDNLYWYRRVMGKEIKFLLHFVKESKQDESGMPNNRFLAERTGGTYSTLKVQPAELEDSGVYFCAREGESGANVLTFGAGSRLTVL.

V gene TRBV10-3 combines with J gene TRBJ2-3; possibly TRBD1 for D (6 bases). This CDR3 spans 13 amino acids. CDR1 and CDR2 from the germline V gene are ENHRY and SYGVKD. V was clipped by 9 bases and J by 11 bases, with 21 bases between them. CDR3 protein: CAISRSYREGQYF. In DNA, the CDR3 is TGTGCCATAAGCCGTTCATACAGGGAAGGGCAGTATTTT.

This chain links TRBV7-2 with TRBJ2-1, with a weak D call TRBD2 (6 bases). The CDR3 loop spans 15 amino acids. Per the germline V gene, CDR1 is SGHTA and CDR2 is FQGNSA. Trimming removed 1 base from V and 0 bases from J, with 7 bases in between. CDR3 protein: CASSLGEASYNEQFF. CDR3 bases: TGTGCCAGCAGCTTAGGGGAGGCCTCCTACAATGAGCAGTTCTTC.

The chain couples TRBV4-2 to TRBJ2-2; D not resolved. Germline V lookup: CDR1 LGHNA, CDR2 YNFKEQ. CDR3 length: 12 residues. Trimming removed 3 bases from V and 7 bases from J, with 6 bases in between. CDR3 region: CASSQAFGELFF. The CDR3 coding sequence is TGTGCCAGCAGCCAGGCCTTCGGGGAGCTGTTTTTT.

V is TRBV30 and J is TRBJ2-2; TRBD2 aligns across 7 bases. V lost 0 bases, J lost 1 base, and 2 bases stayed unmatched. In germline, CDR1 is GTSNPN, CDR2 SVGIG (reference sequence). This CDR3 contains 15 residues. The CDR3 reads CAWSVTSRNTGELFF. The DNA for the CDR3 is TGTGCCTGGAGTGTGACTAGCCGGAACACCGGGGAGCTGTTTTTT.

The J gene is TRBJ2-5, the V gene TRBV7-9; maybe TRBD2 (5 bases). CDR1 SEHNR and CDR2 FQNEAQ come from the germline V gene (reference sequence). Trimming removed 3 bases at V and 2 bases at J, with 7 bases between. CDR3 size: 13 residues. The CDR3 loop reads CASSFGGQETQYF. DNA of the CDR3: TGTGCCAGCAGCTTTGGCGGGCAAGAGACCCAGTACTTC.

The chain recombines TRBV7-9 with TRBJ1-1, with D unclear. CDR1 SEHNR and CDR2 FQNEAQ come from the germline V gene (reference sequence). This CDR3 is built from 11 residues. V gave up 5 bases and J gave up 7 bases, with 8 bases separating them. The CDR3 DNA sequence: TGTGCCAGCAGCCCGGACTTTGAAGCTTTCTTT. Translating it yields CASSPDFEAFF. Drawing the rest from reference TRBV7-9 and TRBJ1-1, the complete variable domain is DTGVSQNPRHKITKRGQNVTFRCDPISEHNRLYWYRQTLGQGPEFLTYFQNEAQLEKSRLLSDRFSAERPKGSFSTLEIQRTEQGDSAMYLCASSPDFEAFFGQGTRLTVV.

The chain joins TRBV5-4 to TRBJ1-5; possibly TRBD1 for D (5 bases). Germline values: CDR1 SGHNT, CDR2 YYREEE (reference sequence). Trimming pared 4 bases from V and 7 bases from J, leaving 15 bases between. CDR3 size: 14 residues. This chain's CDR3 is CASSLGGVGQPQHF. The CDR3 bases are TGTGCCAGCAGCCTTGGAGGGGTGGGCCAGCCCCAGCATTTT.

V gene TRBV19 combines with J gene TRBJ2-7; 8 bases fit TRBD1. J gave up 4 bases and V 7 bases, and 9 bases lay outside the gene matches. Germline V gene lookup returns CDR1 LNHDA and CDR2 SQIVND (reference sequence). The CDR3 length is 14 residues. CDR3 in DNA: TGTGCCAGTACCGTACAGGGGGGCGCGTACGAGCAGTACTTC. Amino acids: CASTVQGGAYEQYF.

A single count supports this clone. This chain joins TRBV11-3 and TRBJ2-3; D is possibly TRBD1 or TRBD2 (5 bases each). There are 14 residues in the CDR3. V gave up 1 base and J gave up 11 bases, with 16 bases separating them. CDR1 and CDR2 (germline): SGHNT, YENEEA. This CDR3 is CASSLATHGGEQYF. CDR3 nucleotides: TGTGCCAGCAGCTTAGCCACTCATGGGGGTGAGCAGTATTTT.

The chain has TRBV27 and TRBJ1-4; unclear D gene. The CDR3 is 15 residues long. The V gene's germline CDR1 is MNHEY and CDR2 SMNVEV (reference sequence). Trimming pared 3 bases from V and 0 bases from J, leaving 8 bases between. CDR3 in amino acids: CASSFGPATNEKLFF. DNA for the CDR3: TGTGCCAGCAGTTTCGGACCGGCAACTAATGAAAAACTGTTTTTT.

This clone appeared once. The gene calls are TRBV11-2 and TRBJ2-5, with 10 positions matching TRBD2. The CDR3 is 17 residues long. Germline V gene lookup returns CDR1 SGHAT and CDR2 FQNNGV. With 2 bases clipped from V and 4 bases from J, the junction kept 10 bases outside the gene matches. In DNA, the CDR3 is TGTGCCAGCAGCTTATCGGGGAGACTAGCGGGTGGAGAGACCCAGTACTTC. It yields the protein CASSLSGRLAGGETQYF.